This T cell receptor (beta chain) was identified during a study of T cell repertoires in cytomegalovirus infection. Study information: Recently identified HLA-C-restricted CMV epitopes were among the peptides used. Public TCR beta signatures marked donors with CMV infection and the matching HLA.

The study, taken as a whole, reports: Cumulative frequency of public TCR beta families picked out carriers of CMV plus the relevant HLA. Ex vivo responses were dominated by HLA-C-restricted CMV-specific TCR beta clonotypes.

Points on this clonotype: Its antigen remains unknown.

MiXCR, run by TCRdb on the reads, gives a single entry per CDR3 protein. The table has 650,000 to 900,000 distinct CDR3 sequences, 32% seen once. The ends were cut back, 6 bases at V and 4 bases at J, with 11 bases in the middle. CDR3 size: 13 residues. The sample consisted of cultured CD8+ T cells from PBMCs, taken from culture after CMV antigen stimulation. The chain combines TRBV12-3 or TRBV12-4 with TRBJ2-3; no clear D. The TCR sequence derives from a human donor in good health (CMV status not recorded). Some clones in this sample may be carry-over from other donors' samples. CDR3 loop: CASSGPRPDTQYF. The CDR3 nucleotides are TGTGCCAGCAGCGGTCCTCGACCAGATACGCAGTATTTT.